These T cell receptor beta chains were read from a single sample in a study of T cells in Graves' hyperthyroidism and ophthalmopathy. TCRdb processed the multiplex PCR reads anew with MiXCR; each CDR3 protein has one entry. The sample holds around 250,000 distinct CDR3 sequences, about 14% seen once. The sample was blood. All receptors derive from a middle-aged woman with Graves' hyperthyroidism that later progressed to Graves' ophthalmopathy. CDR3s include the opening cysteine and the closing phenylalanine or tryptophan. The D gene is left open where the match is weak. Some rows have no size entry. The others give once, few or many, or a class for an expanded clone.

d_gene	v_gene	abundance	j_gene	CDR3nt	CDR3aa
TRBD1	TRBV28	-	TRBJ2-7	TGTGCCAGCAGCCCCGGGACAGTTATCTGCGAGCAGTACTTC	CASSPGTVICEQYF
-	TRBV4-1	-	TRBJ1-1	TGCGCCAGCAGCCAAATTTACAGAGGGAACACTGAAGCTTTCTTT	CASSQIYRGNTEAFF
-	TRBV11-3	-	TRBJ1-4	TGTGCCAGCAGCTTATCGGGACACCCTAATGAAAAACTGTTTTTT	CASSLSGHPNEKLFF
-	TRBV10-3	many	TRBJ2-2	TGTGCCATCAGTCCCGGGACCACTTCGAACACCGGGGAGCTGTTTTTT	CAISPGTTSNTGELFF
TRBD2	TRBV6-2/TRBV6-3	many	TRBJ2-7	TGTGCCAGCAGGGGACCAGCGGGAGTTACCTACGAGCAGTACTTC	CASRGPAGVTYEQYF
-	TRBV7-9	few	TRBJ1-5	TGTGCCAGCAGCTTAGGGGCAGGGCAGCCCCAGCATTTT	CASSLGAGQPQHF
-	TRBV5-4	many	TRBJ1-4	TGTGCCAGCGGGGGGGCGGATGAAAAACTGTTTTTT	CASGGADEKLFF
-	TRBV27	many	TRBJ1-1	TGTGCCAGCAGTTTATTTCCGGGGGCAAGCACTGAAGCTTTCTTT	CASSLFPGASTEAFF
TRBD2	TRBV9	many	TRBJ2-1	TGTGCCAGCAGCGTTCCCGGGAGGGCCGATGAGCAGTTCTTC	CASSVPGRADEQFF
-	TRBV2	many	TRBJ2-2	TGTGCCACCCCGGGCCCTGGGACCGGGGAGCTGTTTTTT	CATPGPGTGELFF
-	TRBV6-1	many	TRBJ1-1	TGTGCCAGCAGTGATATGGTGGCGAACACTGAAGCTTTCTTT	CASSDMVANTEAFF
TRBD2	TRBV20-1	-	TRBJ2-5	TGCAGTGCTAGGCTTCTAGCGGGAGGGGTACAAGAGACCCAGTACTTC	CSARLLAGGVQETQYF
-	TRBV20-1	few	TRBJ2-3	TGCAGTGCGACGAGCGGACTGTTCGGCACAGATACGCAGTATTTT	CSATSGLFGTDTQYF
TRBD2	TRBV28	many	TRBJ2-3	TGTGCCAGCAGTACCGTAGCGGGAGGGCCGAATACGCAGTATTTT	CASSTVAGGPNTQYF
TRBD2	TRBV4-1	few	TRBJ2-1	TGCGCCAGCAGCTTGCTAGCGGGGCAGCAGTTCTTC	CASSLLAGQQFF
-	TRBV20-1	many	TRBJ1-1	TGCAGTGCTAGGGGGGCGGCCGACACTGAAGCTTTCTTT	CSARGAADTEAFF
-	TRBV6-1	many	TRBJ1-3	TGTGCCAGCAGGACGGGACGGATCTCTGGAAACACCATATATTTT	CASRTGRISGNTIYF
TRBD2	TRBV11-2	few	TRBJ2-7	TGTGCCAGCAGCTTTAGCGGGAGGGCTAAGGGCGAGCAGTACTTC	CASSFSGRAKGEQYF
-	TRBV27	few	TRBJ2-3	TGTGCCAGCAGTTTATTCGGGTCTAGCACAGATACGCAGTATTTT	CASSLFGSSTDTQYF
TRBD2	TRBV5-1	many	TRBJ2-1	TGCGCCAGCAGCTTATGGACTAGCGGGAGCTACAATGAGCAGTTCTTC	CASSLWTSGSYNEQFF
-	TRBV7-9	-	TRBJ2-7	TGTGCCAGCAGCCCACCTAGCGAGATCTACGAGCAGTACTTC	CASSPPSEIYEQYF
TRBD1	TRBV18	-	TRBJ2-7	TGTGCCAGCTCACCTCGGAGCCCCGGGACAGGGGACTACGAGCAGTACTTC	CASSPRSPGTGDYEQYF
TRBD2	TRBV7-6	many	TRBJ2-3	TGTGCCAGCAGTCCTGGGGGACTAGCGTGGGTCACGCAGTATTTT	CASSPGGLAWVTQYF
-	TRBV18	many	TRBJ1-2	TGTGCCAGCTCACCCGCATTAAACGGCTACACCTTC	CASSPALNGYTF
-	TRBV2	many	TRBJ1-1	TGTGCCAGAACGGCGGGCGAGAACACTGAAGCTTTCTTT	CARTAGENTEAFF
TRBD1	TRBV20-1	many	TRBJ1-2	TGCAGTGCTAGAGTGCAGGGGGCAAATGGCTACACCTTC	CSARVQGANGYTF
-	TRBV20-1	many	TRBJ2-4	TGCAGTGCTAACCGGGACCCAAAGAAGGTTGTCAAAAACATTCAGTACTTC	CSANRDPKKVVKNIQYF
TRBD1	TRBV6-1	many	TRBJ1-1	TGTGCCAGCCTACCCTATGGACAGGGTTCGAACACTGAAGCTTTCTTT	CASLPYGQGSNTEAFF
TRBD1	TRBV18	-	TRBJ1-6	TGTGCCAGCTCACGGGACAGAAATAATTCACCCCTCCACTTT	CASSRDRNNSPLHF
-	TRBV24-1	many	TRBJ2-7	TGTGCCACCAAGGAGGATCGCACCGCCGGGGGCTACGAGCAGTACTTC	CATKEDRTAGGYEQYF
-	TRBV2	many	TRBJ2-3	TGTGCCAGCAGTGAATACTCAGGGGTCACAGATACGCAGTATTTT	CASSEYSGVTDTQYF
TRBD2	TRBV20-1	-	TRBJ2-2	TGCAGTGCTAGAGATCGGGGGGGCGGGGACGTACGTAGCGGGGAGCTGTTTTTT	CSARDRGGGDVRSGELFF
-	TRBV5-1	many	TRBJ2-1	TGCGCCAGCAGCTTGTCGTCTATTTACAATGAGCAGTTCTTC	CASSLSSIYNEQFF
-	TRBV10-3	many	TRBJ1-1	TGTGCCATCAGTGAAAAAGGGGTGAACACTGAAGCTTTCTTT	CAISEKGVNTEAFF